The rows below give T cell receptor beta chains drawn from one sample of a study of cytomegalovirus exposure and HLA in healthy donors. TCRdb keeps only in-frame clones here, not all; method: immunoSEQ multiplex PCR. The table records about 150,000 clones, 84% of them present only once. Sequences were obtained from PBMCs. All receptors come from a boy aged 2-9 years in good health and CMV-seronegative. The CDR3 runs from the conserved cysteine through the conserved F or W. The D gene is left open where the match is weak. Not every row has a clone size; where given, it reads once, few, many or a size class.

DNA,CDR3,D,J,V,length,size
TGTGCCATCAGTGAGTCGGGGCCTCTTCACGAGCAGTACTTC,CAISESGPLHEQYF,.,TRBJ2-7,TRBV10-3,14,.
TGCGCCAGCAGCCAAGAGCGGGGGTCCGATGAAAAACTGTTTTTT,CASSQERGSDEKLFF,.,TRBJ1-4,TRBV4-1,15,few
TGTGCCAGCAGTTCCCCCCGGTTACCTCTCTACAATGAGCAGTTCTTC,CASSSPRLPLYNEQFF,.,TRBJ2-1,TRBV27,16,.
TGTGCCAGCAAGGGGACATGGGCAGATACGCAGTATTTT,CASKGTWADTQYF,.,TRBJ2-3,TRBV6-5,13,.
TGTGCCAGCAGCTTGGTACCGGGGTACTGGGGTGGCTACACCTTC,CASSLVPGYWGGYTF,.,TRBJ1-2,TRBV5-6,15,.
TGTGCCTGGAGTGCGGGGACTAGCGGGGATAGCACAGATACGCAGTATTTT,CAWSAGTSGDSTDTQYF,TRBD2,TRBJ2-3,TRBV30,17,.
TGCAGTGCTAGAGATGGGCAGGGAAGGCATTTT,CSARDGQGRHF,.,TRBJ1-5,TRBV20-1,11,.
TGTGCCAGCAGTCCGCCTCGGGGTCGCGGTGAGCAGTTCTTC,CASSPPRGRGEQFF,.,TRBJ2-1,TRBV27,14,.
TGTGCCAGCAGTGAATTGGTGGTCACAGGGATTGTTGAAGCTTTCTTT,CASSELVVTGIVEAFF,.,TRBJ1-1,TRBV25-1,16,.
TGTGCCAGTAGTATAACCACTCGCTCTGGAAACACCATATATTTT,CASSITTRSGNTIYF,.,TRBJ1-3,TRBV19,15,.
TGTGCCTGGAGTTACGCCGGGACTAGCGGGAGGGCAGGGGGGAGGGAGACCCAGTACTTC,CAWSYAGTSGRAGGRETQYF,TRBD2,TRBJ2-5,TRBV30,20,.
TGTGCCAGTAGTCTGAGGCCCCCTCCAGACGCAGATACGCAGTATTTT,CASSLRPPPDADTQYF,.,TRBJ2-3,TRBV19,16,.
TGTGCCAGCAGCTCCATGTTAGCAGGGGGCACAGATACGCAGTATTTT,CASSSMLAGGTDTQYF,.,TRBJ2-3,TRBV5-4,16,.
TGTGCCAGCAGCTTTACCTCGGGACAGGGGGACACCGGGGAGCTGTTTTTT,CASSFTSGQGDTGELFF,TRBD1,TRBJ2-2,TRBV7-9,17,.
TGTGCCAGCAGCCGGATCCGGGACAGGGATGCCGGGGAGCTGTTTTTT,CASSRIRDRDAGELFF,TRBD1,TRBJ2-2,TRBV11-1,16,.
TGTGCCAGCAGTGTAAGGGCAGGGGCTCGGCGCAATCAGCCCCAGCATTTT,CASSVRAGARRNQPQHF,.,TRBJ1-5,TRBV6-1,17,.